This T cell receptor beta chain stems from a study of cytomegalovirus exposure and HLA in healthy donors. Study summary: HLA-typed donors contributed 65 million to 95 million unique TCRs, which were held in an early data release. General study results and limits: In a later analysis, HLA-associated TCR beta chains were more clonally expanded than equally common others. Per published reports, the classifier diagnosed cytomegalovirus status with high specificity and sensitivity. Immune exposure information available was restricted to CMV serostatus.

Amplification used 60 Vbeta primers and 13 Jbeta primers. Measured with immunoSEQ multiplex PCR; TCRdb has only the in-frame clones, and not every one. The table shows about 96,000 clones, with about four fifths occurring only once. Remarks on this clone: The antigen is unknown.

The CDR3 length is 14 residues. Germline V gene data show CDR1 as WSHSY and CDR2 as SAAADI. V was clipped by 8 bases and J by 6 bases; unmatched bases: 7. The clonotype comes from an older woman in good health and CMV-seropositive. The chain couples TRBV10-2 to TRBJ2-1; 10 nucleotides agree with TRBD1. The sequenced sample was PBMCs. The CDR3 nucleotides read TGCGCCAGCGCCAGGACAGGGGGGATCAATGAGCAGTTCTTC. This gives the protein CASARTGGINEQFF.